This passage covers 19 T cell receptor beta chains from one sample sequenced in a study of blood T cells in healthy people across ages. A second PCR of about 6 to 12 cycles used a sample-barcoded 5' primer and a J-beta primer mix. Via MiXCR, TCRdb re-called the 5' RACE reads, giving one row per CDR3 protein. The repertoire holds more than 1.4 million distinct CDR3 sequences, with 42% as singletons. Sequencing was done on a sample of blood. The receptors were gathered from a woman in her late teens or twenties in good health.

There are a few counts of this clonotype. J is TRBJ2-1 and V is TRBV5-1; D gene ambiguous. Near its end, the DNA agrees better with TRBJ2-7, so the J call may be wrong. Germline CDR1 SGHRS, CDR2 YFSETQ. This CDR3 has 15 residues. In DNA form, the CDR3 reads TGCGCCAGCAGCTTGGCCAGTGGCTCCTACAATGAGCAGTACTTC. It codes for CASSLASGSYNEQYF.

The V and J genes are TRBV5-1 and TRBJ2-1, with a tentative D call TRBD1 (6 bases). The germline gives CDR1 SGHRS, CDR2 YFSETQ. The CDR3 extends over 14 amino acids. V was trimmed by 7 bases and J by 4 bases, leaving 15 bases between them. The CDR3 spells CASLPSTGYNEQFF. The CDR3 nucleotides read TGCGCCAGCTTGCCATCGACAGGTTACAATGAGCAGTTCTTC.

The V gene is TRBV29-1, the J gene TRBJ2-5, with D perhaps matching TRBD2 (5 bases). The length of the CDR3 is 13 residues. V was cut by 5 bases and J by 11 bases, with 21 bases left in between. Germline CDR1 SQVTM, CDR2 ANQGSEA. CDR3 residues: CSVIRGGATEQYF. Written as DNA, the CDR3 is TGCAGCGTTATCCGGGGTGGCGCCACTGAGCAGTACTTC.

Turning to this clonotype: At one of its ends the junction is not consistent with the germline gene, which may arise from a read error. V and J are TRBV4-2 and TRBJ2-1; D tentatively reads TRBD1 or TRBD2 (5 bases each). This CDR3 has 15 residues. CDR1 is LGHNA and CDR2 is YNFKEQ in the germline V gene. The CDR3 sequence is CAGSPGTASYNEQFF. The CDR3 DNA reads TGTGCCGGCAGCCCCGGGACGGCATCCTACAATGAGCAGTTCTTC.

This clonotype has just a few counts. V gene TRBV7-9 combines with J gene TRBJ2-1; 8 positions match TRBD1. Germline V CDR1 and CDR2: SEHNR, FQNEAQ (reference sequence). With V trimmed by 4 bases and J by 0 bases, 11 bases remained unmatched. This CDR3 comprises 18 residues. The CDR3 DNA reads as TGTGCCAGCAGCTCCGTCCCGGGACAGGATAGCTCCTACAATGAGCAGTTCTTC. Translated: CASSSVPGQDSSYNEQFF.

The CDR3 DNA follows: TGTGCCAGCACCGCGACAGGGAAATACGAGCAGTACTTC. Protein product: CASTATGKYEQYF. The chain joins TRBV27 to TRBJ2-7, with TRBD1 matching 7 bases. The CDR3 covers 13 residues. Germline V gene data show CDR1 as MNHEY and CDR2 as SMNVEV (reference sequence). V was pared by 7 bases and J by 4 bases, with 7 bases of the junction left unmatched.

The genes are TRBV2 and TRBJ2-1; 8 positions agree with TRBD2. The germline V gene encodes CDR1 SNHLY and CDR2 FYNNEI. The CDR3 is 17 amino acids. Trimming cost V 2 bases and J 0 bases; bases outside gene matches: 6. CDR3 sequence (DNA): TGTGCCAGCAGTGAATGGCGCGGGGGGTTCTCCTACAATGAGCAGTTCTTC. Protein sequence: CASSEWRGGFSYNEQFF.

The CDR3 bases are TGTGCCAGCAGGTCTCGGGCAGCGGGAGACACAGATACGCAGTATTTT. Encoded protein: CASRSRAAGDTDTQYF. The chain is built from TRBV2 and TRBJ2-3; the match to TRBD2 covers 8 bases. With V trimmed by 6 bases and J by 2 bases, 10 bases remained unmatched. There are 16 residues in the CDR3. CDR1 and CDR2 (germline): SNHLY, FYNNEI. Filled out from reference TRBV2 and TRBJ2-3, the complete variable domain reads EPEVTQTPSHQVTQMGQEVILRCVPISNHLYFYWYRQILGQKVEFLVSFYNNEISEKSEIFDDQFSVERPDGSNFTLKIRSTKLEDSAMYFCASRSRAAGDTDTQYFGPGTRLTVL.

This clonotype was seen only a few times. The chain carries TRBV4-1 and TRBJ2-7; TRBD2 agrees at 11 bases. The junction had 4 bases not matched to a gene; V was cut back by 1 base and J by 2 bases. The CDR3 is 16 residues long. The germline CDR1 and CDR2 sequences are MGHRA and YSYEKL. The CDR3 DNA reads as TGCGCCAGCAGCCAAGGAGTGGGACTAGCGGCCTACGAGCAGTACTTC. This translates into CASSQGVGLAAYEQYF.

The V gene is TRBV6-1, the J gene TRBJ2-7, with 9 bases lining up with TRBD1. CDR1 is MNHNS, CDR2 SASEGT, per germline. The length of the CDR3 is 14 residues. J gave up 6 bases and V 9 bases, and 12 bases lay outside the gene matches. The CDR3 protein is CASLTPGQGSEQYF. CDR3 in DNA: TGTGCCAGTTTGACTCCGGGACAGGGAAGCGAGCAGTACTTC.

The V and J genes are TRBV28 and TRBJ2-1, with D perhaps matching TRBD1 (5 bases). The CDR3 length is 15 residues. Trimming took 3 bases from V and 9 from J, leaving 18 bases between them. Germline V gene data show CDR1 as MDHEN and CDR2 as SYDVKM. The CDR3 reads CASSFNGQGSGEQFF. The CDR3 nucleotides are TGTGCCAGCAGTTTCAACGGGCAGGGCTCGGGTGAGCAGTTCTTC.

This clonotype was seen a few times. V gene TRBV27 combines with J gene TRBJ1-4, with D uncertain. CDR3 length: 16 amino acids. Per the germline V gene, CDR1 is MNHEY and CDR2 is SMNVEV (reference sequence). Trimming removed 1 base at V and 0 bases at J, with 9 bases between. The CDR3: CASSLYPIATNEKLFF. Written as DNA, the CDR3 is TGTGCCAGCAGTTTATACCCTATTGCAACTAATGAAAAACTGTTTTTT.

The rearrangement links TRBV7-2 to TRBJ2-5; D possibly uses TRBD1 or TRBD2 (5 bases each). The CDR3 is 15 amino acids. The V gene lost 5 bases and the J gene lost 11 bases, with 24 bases spanning the gap. Germline CDR1 SGHTA, CDR2 FQGNSA. CDR3 region: CASSPGTSWGNEQYF. The CDR3 DNA reads TGTGCCAGCAGCCCAGGGACCAGTTGGGGCAATGAGCAGTACTTC. Full variable domain (remainder filled in from reference TRBV7-2 and TRBJ2-5): GAGVSQSPSNKVTEKGKDVELRCDPISGHTALYWYRQSLGQGLEFLIYFQGNSAPDKSGLPSDRFSAERTGGSVSTLTIQRTQQEDSAVYLCASSPGTSWGNEQYFGPGTRLLVL.

This clonotype has a handful of counts. The chain carries TRBV27 and TRBJ2-7; D not resolved. The CDR3 spans 14 residues. Germline CDR1 is MNHEY and CDR2 is SMNVEV (reference sequence). Trimming took 4 bases from V and 3 from J, leaving 13 bases between them. CDR3 nucleotides: TGTGCCAGCAGTTCTCCCGGTGTAGTCTACGAGCAGTACTTC. Protein sequence: CASSSPGVVYEQYF.

The rearrangement joins TRBV12-3 or TRBV12-4 to TRBJ1-6; D unresolved. The CDR3 is 14 amino acids. Trimming removed 6 bases at V and 6 bases at J, with 12 bases between. Here the CDR3 DNA reads TGTGCCAGCAGAACATCAGTGGGTAATTCACCCCTCCACTTT. Its protein is CASRTSVGNSPLHF.

This clonotype appeared many times. The genes are TRBV6-5 and TRBJ1-2; 8 nucleotides match TRBD1. The junction had 3 bases not matched to a gene; V was cut back by 4 bases and J by 5 bases. The CDR3 runs to 13 residues. Germline-derived CDR1 and CDR2 are MNHEY and SVGAGI. The CDR3 DNA is TGTGCCAGCAGTTCAGGGGGCGGGTATGGCTACACCTTC. The encoded protein is CASSSGGGYGYTF.

This chain connects TRBV5-1 to TRBJ2-4; D is perhaps TRBD2 (6 bases). The CDR3 contains 17 residues. Trimming shortened V by 3 bases and J by 3 bases, and 19 bases separated the two germline ends. Germline V gene sequence: CDR1 SGHRS, CDR2 YFSETQ. CDR3 DNA: TGCGCCAGCAGCTGGAGGCCGGGAGAAGGTGACAAAAACATTCAGTACTTC. Residues: CASSWRPGEGDKNIQYF.

This clonotype was seen more than once but under ten times. The genes are TRBV6-1 and TRBJ2-4; no definite D call. Near its end, the DNA agrees better with TRBJ2-7, so the J call may be wrong. The germline gives CDR1 MNHNS, CDR2 SASEGT. CDR3 length equals 14 residues. The CDR3 is CASSEVITNYEQYF. The DNA for the CDR3 is TGTGCCAGCAGTGAAGTAATTACTAACTACGAGCAGTACTTC.

The chain employs TRBV4-2 and TRBJ2-7; the D is unclear. CDR3 length: 14 amino acids. Germline CDR1 reads LGHNA; CDR2 reads YNFKEQ. Trimming removed 1 base from V and 6 bases from J, with 13 bases in between. CDR3 protein: CASSQVGFGSEQYF. The CDR3 nucleotides are TGTGCCAGCAGCCAAGTGGGGTTTGGTAGCGAGCAGTACTTC.